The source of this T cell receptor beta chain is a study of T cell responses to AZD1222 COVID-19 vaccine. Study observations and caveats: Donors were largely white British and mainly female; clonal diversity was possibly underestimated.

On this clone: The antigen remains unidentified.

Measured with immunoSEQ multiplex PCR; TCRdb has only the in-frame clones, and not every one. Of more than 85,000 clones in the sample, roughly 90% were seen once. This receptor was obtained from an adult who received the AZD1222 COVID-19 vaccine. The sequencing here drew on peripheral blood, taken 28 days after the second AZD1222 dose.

CDR3 DNA: TGTGCCAGCAGCACGGGACAGGGGGCCGGGGCCAACGTCCTGACTTTC. Its protein product is CASSTGQGAGANVLTF. V gene TRBV9 combines with J gene TRBJ2-6, with 12 bases aligning to TRBD1. V dropped 4 bases and J dropped 4; count of bases not matched to a gene: 3. The CDR3 length is 16 residues. Per the germline V gene, CDR1 is SGDLS and CDR2 is YYNGEE.